The clone carrying this TCR beta chain was observed many times. Its antigen is unknown. Regarding time point: newly diagnosed GD, antithyroid drugs for less than 3 months. The TCR library was prepared using RNA isolated from PBMCs. This CDR3 is built from 13 residues. The germline V gene has CDR1 LGHDT and CDR2 YNNKEL (reference sequence). Trimming took 5 bases from V and 4 from J, leaving 11 bases between them. According to the study, TCR beta libraries were built with iRepertoire HTBI primers and CDR3-region Arm-PCR. TCRdb processed the multiplex PCR reads anew with MiXCR; each CDR3 protein has one entry. The sample holds about 320,000 distinct CDR3 sequences; 18% are singletons and the top ten take less than 40%. These data are taken from a study of regulatory T cells in long-lasting Graves disease. Whole-study results and caveats: Under persistent disease, TRBV28, TRBJ1-2 and TRBJ2-5 were used preferentially.

The material was peripheral blood mononuclear cells (PBMCs), obtained at new diagnosis, from a patient treated with antithyroid drugs. The sequence was obtained from a female donor with Graves disease. The rearrangement joins TRBV3-1 to TRBJ1-2, with a tentative D call TRBD1 (6 bases). For the CDR3, the DNA is TGTGCCAGCAGCTTAGCGGACAGCTATGGCTACACCTTC. This translates into CASSLADSYGYTF.